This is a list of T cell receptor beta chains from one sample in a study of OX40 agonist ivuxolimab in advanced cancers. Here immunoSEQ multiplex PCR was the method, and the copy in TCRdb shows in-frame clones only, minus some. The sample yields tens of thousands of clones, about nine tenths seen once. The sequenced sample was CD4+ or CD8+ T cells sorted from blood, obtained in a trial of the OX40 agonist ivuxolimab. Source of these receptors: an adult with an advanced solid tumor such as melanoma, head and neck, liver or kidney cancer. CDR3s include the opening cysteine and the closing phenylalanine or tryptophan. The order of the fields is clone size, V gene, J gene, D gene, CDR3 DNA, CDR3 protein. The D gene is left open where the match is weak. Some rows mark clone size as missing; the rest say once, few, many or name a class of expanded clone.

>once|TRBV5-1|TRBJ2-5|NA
TGCGCCAGCAGCTTCCTAGGGCGGGGACAAGAGACCCAGTACTTC
CASSFLGRGQETQYF
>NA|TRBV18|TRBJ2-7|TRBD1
TGTGCCAGCTCACCCGACAGGGCATCCTACGAGCAGTACTTC
CASSPDRASYEQYF
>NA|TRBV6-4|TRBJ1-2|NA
TGTGCCAGCAGTGACTCGACACAGGGAAGCCCTGGGTTCTATGGCTACACCTTC
CASSDSTQGSPGFYGYTF
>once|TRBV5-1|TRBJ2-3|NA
TGCGCCAGCAGCTTGGCCGGGGACACAGATACGCAGTATTTT
CASSLAGDTDTQYF
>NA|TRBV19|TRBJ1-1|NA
TGTGCCAGTCAGATGAACACTGAAGCTTTCTTT
CASQMNTEAFF
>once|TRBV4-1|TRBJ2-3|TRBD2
TGCGCCAGCAGCCAAGATCGGACTAGCGGGAGTTTTTCAAATACGCAGTATTTT
CASSQDRTSGSFSNTQYF
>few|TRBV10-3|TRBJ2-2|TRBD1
TGTGCCATCAGTGAGGGGCAGGGGGTCACCGGGGAGCTGTTTTTT
CAISEGQGVTGELFF
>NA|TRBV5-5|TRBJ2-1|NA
TGTGCCAGCAGCCCCATCGCGGGGAATGAGCAGTTCTTC
CASSPIAGNEQFF
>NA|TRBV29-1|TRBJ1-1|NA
TGCAGCGTTGTGAGGGGCCGGGACACTGAAGCTTTCTTT
CSVVRGRDTEAFF
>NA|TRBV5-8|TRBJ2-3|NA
TGTGCCAGCAGCTTGGGCGACAGCGGCCTTAGGAGCACAGATACGCAGTATTTT
CASSLGDSGLRSTDTQYF
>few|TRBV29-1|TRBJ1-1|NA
TGCAGCGTTGAACCCATGAGGGGGGGAATGAACACTGAAGCTTTCTTT
CSVEPMRGGMNTEAFF
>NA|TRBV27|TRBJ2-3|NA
TGTGCCTCCTCCGATGTCAACACAGATACGCAGTATTTT
CASSDVNTDTQYF
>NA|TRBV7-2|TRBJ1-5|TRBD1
TGTGCCAGCAGCCTGGACAGGGGCAATCAGCCCCAGCATTTT
CASSLDRGNQPQHF
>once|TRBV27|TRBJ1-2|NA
TGTGCCAGCAGTTCCGGGCCGGGCAGGGTGCCGATAGGCTATGGCTACACCTTC
CASSSGPGRVPIGYGYTF
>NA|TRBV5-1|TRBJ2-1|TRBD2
TGCGCCAGCAGCTTGCTTCTAGCGGAGGGGAATGAGCAGTTCTTC
CASSLLLAEGNEQFF
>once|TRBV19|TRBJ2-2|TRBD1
TGTGCCAGTATGAATCGGGAGCGAGACAGGGGCACCGGGGAGCTGTTTTTT
CASMNRERDRGTGELFF
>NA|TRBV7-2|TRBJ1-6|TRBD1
TGTGCCAGCAGCTACTTCGACAGGGATGGGTCACCCCTCCACTTT
CASSYFDRDGSPLHF
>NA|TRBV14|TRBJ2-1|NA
TGTGCCAGCAGCCAAGGAGACCCGCTCCATGAGCAGTTCTTC
CASSQGDPLHEQFF
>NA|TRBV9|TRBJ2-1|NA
TGTGCCAGCAGCGTAGGTTCCCAGGGCTACAATGAGCAGTTCTTC
CASSVGSQGYNEQFF
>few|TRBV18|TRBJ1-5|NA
TGTGCCAGCTCATGGGAAGGGAATCAGCCCCAGCATTTT
CASSWEGNQPQHF
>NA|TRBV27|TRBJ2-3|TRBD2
TGTGCCAGCAGACTGACTAGCGGGAGCGGGACAGATACGCAGTATTTT
CASRLTSGSGTDTQYF
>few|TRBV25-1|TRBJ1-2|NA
TGTGCCAGCAGTGAATATAGGGGCTTTGGCTACACCTTC
CASSEYRGFGYTF
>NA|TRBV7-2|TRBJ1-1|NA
TGTGCCAGCAGGCCGGCACTGGGAGACACTGAAGCTTTCTTT
CASRPALGDTEAFF
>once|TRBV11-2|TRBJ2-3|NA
TGTGCCAGCAGCTTAGACGGACCCCAAGATACGCAGTATTTT
CASSLDGPQDTQYF
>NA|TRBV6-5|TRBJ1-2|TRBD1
TGTGCCAGCAGTTACTCCTGGGGGACAGGGAAGTATGGCTACACCTTC
CASSYSWGTGKYGYTF
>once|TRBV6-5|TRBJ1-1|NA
TGTGCCAGCAGTTCCTTTGGGGCCGGGAACACTGAAGCTTTCTTT
CASSSFGAGNTEAFF
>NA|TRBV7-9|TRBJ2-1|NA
TGTGCCAGCAGCTTATGGACGGGACATGGGAACAATGAGCAGTTCTTC
CASSLWTGHGNNEQFF
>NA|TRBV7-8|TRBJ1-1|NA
TGTGCCAGCACCCAGAACCCCAGCGGGGGGATGAACACTGAAGCTTTCTTT
CASTQNPSGGMNTEAFF
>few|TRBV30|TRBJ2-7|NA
TGTGCCTGGAGCCGGGGCGCCGATGGGGAGCAGTACTTC
CAWSRGADGEQYF
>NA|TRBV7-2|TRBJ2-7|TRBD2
TGTGCCAGCAGCTCCTACGGGGGGGCCAGCTACGAGCAGTACTTC
CASSSYGGASYEQYF
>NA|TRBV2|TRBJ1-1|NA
TGTGCCAGCAGTTTCACAGGGTCGGTCACTGAAGCTTTCTTT
CASSFTGSVTEAFF
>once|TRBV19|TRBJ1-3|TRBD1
TGTGCCAGTAGTACCCAGGGGGTCTCTGGAAACACCATATATTTT
CASSTQGVSGNTIYF
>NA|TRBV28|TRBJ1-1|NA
TGTGCCAGCACCGACCCCCTGGTCGTGAACACTGAAGCTTTCTTT
CASTDPLVVNTEAFF
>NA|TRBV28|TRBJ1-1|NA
TGTGCCAGCAGTTTAATGTCGAGGTCTGAAGCTTTCTTT
CASSLMSRSEAFF
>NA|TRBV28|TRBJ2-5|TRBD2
TGTGCCAGCAGTAACCTAGCGGGAAACGTGGTGACCCAGTACTTC
CASSNLAGNVVTQYF
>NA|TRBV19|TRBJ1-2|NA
TGTGCCAGTACCTCACAAAGAGGGTATGGCTACACCTTC
CASTSQRGYGYTF
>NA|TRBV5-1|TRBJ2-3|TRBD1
TGCGCCACCAAACGGGACAGCCGCACAGATACGCAGTATTTT
CATKRDSRTDTQYF
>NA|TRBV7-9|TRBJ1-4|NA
TGTGCCAGCACCTTAGGGGGGGCGAGTGAAAAACTGTTTTTT
CASTLGGASEKLFF
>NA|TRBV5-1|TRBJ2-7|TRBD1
TGCGCCAGCAGCCCGAGGGGACAGAATTACGAGCAGTACTTC
CASSPRGQNYEQYF
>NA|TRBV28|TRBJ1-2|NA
TGTGCCAGCAGTGGGGCCGCGGCAGGGCCTAACTATGGCTACACCTTC
CASSGAAAGPNYGYTF
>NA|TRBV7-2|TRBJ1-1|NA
TGTGCCAGCAGCTCATACGGCCGAGGGAAAGAAGCTTTCTTT
CASSSYGRGKEAFF
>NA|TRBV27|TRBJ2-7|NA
TGTGTAGTGAAGGGGTCGACGTACGAGCAGTACTTC
CVVKGSTYEQYF
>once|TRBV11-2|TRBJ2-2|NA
TGTGCCAGCAGCTTAAGACTACAGAACACCGGGGAGCTGTTTTTT
CASSLRLQNTGELFF
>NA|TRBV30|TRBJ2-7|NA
TGTGCCTGGAGTTCGACCTACCTCTACGAGCAGTACTTC
CAWSSTYLYEQYF
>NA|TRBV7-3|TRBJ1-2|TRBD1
TGTGCCAGCAGCTCGGGACAGGGGTATGGCTACACCTTC
CASSSGQGYGYTF
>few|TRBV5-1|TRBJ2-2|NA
TGCGCCAGCAGCAACAGGGTCACCGGGGAGCTGTTTTTT
CASSNRVTGELFF
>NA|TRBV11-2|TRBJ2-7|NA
TGTGCCAGCAGCCCTAGGCGGATATCCTACGAGCAGTACTTC
CASSPRRISYEQYF
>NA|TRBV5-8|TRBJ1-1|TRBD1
TGTGCCAGCACCGACGCAGGGGGGGCGCGTGGCACTGAAGCTTTCTTT
CASTDAGGARGTEAFF
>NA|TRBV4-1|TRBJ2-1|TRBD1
TGCGCCAGCAGCCGGGGACAGGGAGATTACAATGAGCAGTTCTTC
CASSRGQGDYNEQFF
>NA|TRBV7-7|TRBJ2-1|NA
TGTGCTAGCAGCTTAGCTGTTCATAACAATGAGCAGTTCTTC
CASSLAVHNNEQFF
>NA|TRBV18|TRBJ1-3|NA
TGTGCCAGCTCACCAAGTTCAGCGGACTCTGGAAACACCATATATTTT
CASSPSSADSGNTIYF
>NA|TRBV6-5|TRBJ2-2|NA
TGTGCCAGCAGTTACAGGGCCCCGTTGGTCACCGGGGAGCTGTTTTTT
CASSYRAPLVTGELFF
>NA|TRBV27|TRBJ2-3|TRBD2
TGTGCCAGCAGTTCAGGACTAGCGGGTAATTTAGATACGCAGTATTTT
CASSSGLAGNLDTQYF
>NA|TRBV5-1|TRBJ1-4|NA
TGCGCCAGCAGCTCGACCATTAATGAAAAACTGTTTTTT
CASSSTINEKLFF